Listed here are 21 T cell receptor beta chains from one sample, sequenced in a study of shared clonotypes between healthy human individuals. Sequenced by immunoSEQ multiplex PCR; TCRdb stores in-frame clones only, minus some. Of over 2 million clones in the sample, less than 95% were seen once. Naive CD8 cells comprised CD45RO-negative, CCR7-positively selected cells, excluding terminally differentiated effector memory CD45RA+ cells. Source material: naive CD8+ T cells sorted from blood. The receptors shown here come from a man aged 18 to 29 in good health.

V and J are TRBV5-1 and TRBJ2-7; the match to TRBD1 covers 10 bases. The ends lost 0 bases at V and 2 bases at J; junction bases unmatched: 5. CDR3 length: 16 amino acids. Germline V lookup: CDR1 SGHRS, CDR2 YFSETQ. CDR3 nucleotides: TGCGCCAGCAGCTTGGCGGGGACAGGGGAACCCTACGAGCAGTACTTC. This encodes CASSLAGTGEPYEQYF.

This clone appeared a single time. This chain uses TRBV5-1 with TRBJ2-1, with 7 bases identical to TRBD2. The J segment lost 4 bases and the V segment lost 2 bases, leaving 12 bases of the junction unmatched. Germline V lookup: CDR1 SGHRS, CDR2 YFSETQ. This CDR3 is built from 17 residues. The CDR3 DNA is TGCGCCAGCAGCTTCGGGGTGGAGCTAGCGGTTTACAATGAGCAGTTCTTC. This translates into CASSFGVELAVYNEQFF. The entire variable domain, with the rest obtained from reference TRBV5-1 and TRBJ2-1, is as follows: KAGVTQTPRYLIKTRGQQVTLSCSPISGHRSVSWYQQTPGQGLQFLFEYFSETQRNKGNFPGRFSGRQFSNSRSEMNVSTLELGDSALYLCASSFGVELAVYNEQFFGPGTRLTVL.

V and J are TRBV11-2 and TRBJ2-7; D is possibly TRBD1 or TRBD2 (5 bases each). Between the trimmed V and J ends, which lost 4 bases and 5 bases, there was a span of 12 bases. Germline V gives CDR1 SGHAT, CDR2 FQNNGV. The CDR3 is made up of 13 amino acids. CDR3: CASSWDPLDEQYF. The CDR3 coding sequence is TGTGCCAGCAGCTGGGACCCTCTTGACGAGCAGTACTTC.

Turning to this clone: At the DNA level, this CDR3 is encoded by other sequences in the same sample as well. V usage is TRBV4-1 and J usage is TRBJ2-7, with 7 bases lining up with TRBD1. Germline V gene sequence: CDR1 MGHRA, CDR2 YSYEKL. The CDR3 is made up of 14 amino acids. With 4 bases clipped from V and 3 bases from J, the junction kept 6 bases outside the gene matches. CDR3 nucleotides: TGCGCCAGCAGCCCCCGGGACAGCCGCTACGAGCAGTACTTC. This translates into CASSPRDSRYEQYF.

The CDR3 region is CASRTGLASSYEQYF. In DNA, the CDR3 is TGTGCCAGCAGAACGGGCCTAGCGAGCTCCTACGAGCAGTACTTC. The V call is TRBV6-6, the J call TRBJ2-7, with D maybe TRBD2 (6 bases). Germline values: CDR1 MNHNY, CDR2 SVGAGI (reference sequence). The CDR3 sequence is 15 residues long. Trimming stripped 6 bases from V and 0 bases from J, with 15 bases between.

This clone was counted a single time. The CDR3 spells CASSIDGEDTEAFF. CDR3 nucleotide sequence: TGTGCCAGTAGTATAGACGGGGAGGACACTGAAGCTTTCTTT. The J gene is TRBJ1-1, the V gene TRBV19; D ambiguous. Germline values: CDR1 LNHDA, CDR2 SQIVND (reference sequence). Deletions cut 0 bases from V and 3 bases from J, with 8 bases between. This CDR3 contains 14 residues.

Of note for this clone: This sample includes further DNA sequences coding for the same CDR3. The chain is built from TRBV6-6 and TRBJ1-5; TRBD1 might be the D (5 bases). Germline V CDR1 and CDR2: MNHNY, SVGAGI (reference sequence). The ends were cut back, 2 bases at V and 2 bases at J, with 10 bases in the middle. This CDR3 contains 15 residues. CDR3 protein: CASSYTREGNQPQHF. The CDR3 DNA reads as TGTGCCAGCAGTTACACCAGGGAGGGCAATCAGCCCCAGCATTTT.

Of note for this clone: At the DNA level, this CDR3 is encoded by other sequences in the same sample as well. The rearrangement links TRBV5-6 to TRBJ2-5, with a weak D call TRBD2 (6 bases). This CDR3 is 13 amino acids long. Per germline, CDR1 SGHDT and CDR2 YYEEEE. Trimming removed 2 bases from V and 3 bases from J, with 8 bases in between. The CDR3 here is CASSLGGEETQYF. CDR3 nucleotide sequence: TGTGCCAGCAGCTTAGGCGGGGAAGAGACCCAGTACTTC.

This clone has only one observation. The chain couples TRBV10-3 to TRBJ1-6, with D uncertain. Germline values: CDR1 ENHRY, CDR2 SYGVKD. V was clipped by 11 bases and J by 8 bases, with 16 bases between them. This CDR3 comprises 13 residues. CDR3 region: CASRGDSDSPLHF. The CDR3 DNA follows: TGTGCCTCACGAGGTGATAGCGATTCACCCCTCCACTTT.

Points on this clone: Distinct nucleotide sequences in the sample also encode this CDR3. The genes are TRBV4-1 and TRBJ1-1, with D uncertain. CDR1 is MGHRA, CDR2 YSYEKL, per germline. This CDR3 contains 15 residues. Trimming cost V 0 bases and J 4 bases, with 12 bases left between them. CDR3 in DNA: TGCGCCAGCAGCCAAGATTTGGGATTGGGCACTGAAGCTTTCTTT. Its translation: CASSQDLGLGTEAFF.

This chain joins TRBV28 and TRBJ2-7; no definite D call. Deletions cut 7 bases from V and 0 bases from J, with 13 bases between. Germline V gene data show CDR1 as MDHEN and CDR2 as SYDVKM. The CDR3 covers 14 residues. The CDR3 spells CASNQDVSSYEQYF. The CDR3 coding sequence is TGTGCCAGCAACCAGGACGTCAGCTCCTACGAGCAGTACTTC.

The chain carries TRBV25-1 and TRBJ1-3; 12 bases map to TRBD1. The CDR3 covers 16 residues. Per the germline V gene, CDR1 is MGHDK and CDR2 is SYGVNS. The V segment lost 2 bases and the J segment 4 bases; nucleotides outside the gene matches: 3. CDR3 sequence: CASSEGTGGEGNTIYF. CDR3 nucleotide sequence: TGTGCCAGCAGTGAAGGGACAGGGGGCGAAGGAAACACCATATATTTT.

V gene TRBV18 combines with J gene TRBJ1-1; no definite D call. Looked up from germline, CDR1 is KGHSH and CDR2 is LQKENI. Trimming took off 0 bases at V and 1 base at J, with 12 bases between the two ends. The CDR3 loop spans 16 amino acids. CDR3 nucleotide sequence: TGTGCCAGCTCACCACCTGGTCCCGGTCGGAACACTGAAGCTTTCTTT. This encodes CASSPPGPGRNTEAFF.

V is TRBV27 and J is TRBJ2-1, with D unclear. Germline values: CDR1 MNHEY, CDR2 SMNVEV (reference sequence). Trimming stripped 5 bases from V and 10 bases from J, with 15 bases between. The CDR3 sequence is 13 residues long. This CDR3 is CASSTNGPLEQFF. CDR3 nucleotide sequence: TGTGCCAGCAGTACCAATGGACCCTTAGAGCAGTTCTTC.

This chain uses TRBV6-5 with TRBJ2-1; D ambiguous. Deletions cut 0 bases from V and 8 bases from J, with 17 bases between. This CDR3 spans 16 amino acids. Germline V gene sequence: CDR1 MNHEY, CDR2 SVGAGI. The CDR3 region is CASSYSNTRFWDEQFF. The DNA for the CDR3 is TGTGCCAGCAGTTACTCGAATACACGGTTTTGGGATGAGCAGTTCTTC.

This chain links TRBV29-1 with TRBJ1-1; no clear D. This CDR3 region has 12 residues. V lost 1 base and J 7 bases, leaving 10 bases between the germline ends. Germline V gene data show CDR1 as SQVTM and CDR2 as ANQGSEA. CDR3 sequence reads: CSVEAWGDEAFF. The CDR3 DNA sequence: TGCAGCGTTGAAGCCTGGGGAGATGAAGCTTTCTTT.

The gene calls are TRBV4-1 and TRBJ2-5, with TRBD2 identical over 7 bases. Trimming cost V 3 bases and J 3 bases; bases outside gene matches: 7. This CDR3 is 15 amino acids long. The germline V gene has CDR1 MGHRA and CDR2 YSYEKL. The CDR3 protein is CASSHYRAGEETQYF. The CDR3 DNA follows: TGCGCCAGCAGCCACTATAGGGCGGGAGAAGAGACCCAGTACTTC.

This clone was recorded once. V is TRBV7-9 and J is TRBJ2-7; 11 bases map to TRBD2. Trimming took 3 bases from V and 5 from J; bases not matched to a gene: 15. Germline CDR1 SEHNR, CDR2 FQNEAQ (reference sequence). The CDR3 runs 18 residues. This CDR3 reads CASSLSLAGGPRTHEQYF. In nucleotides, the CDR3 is TGTGCCAGCAGCTTGAGTCTAGCGGGGGGTCCGCGTACCCACGAGCAGTACTTC.

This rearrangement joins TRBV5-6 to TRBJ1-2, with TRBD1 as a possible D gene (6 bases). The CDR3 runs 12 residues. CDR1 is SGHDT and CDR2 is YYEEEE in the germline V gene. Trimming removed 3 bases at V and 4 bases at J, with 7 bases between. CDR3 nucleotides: TGTGCCAGCAGCTCCAGGGGCTATGGCTACACCTTC. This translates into CASSSRGYGYTF.

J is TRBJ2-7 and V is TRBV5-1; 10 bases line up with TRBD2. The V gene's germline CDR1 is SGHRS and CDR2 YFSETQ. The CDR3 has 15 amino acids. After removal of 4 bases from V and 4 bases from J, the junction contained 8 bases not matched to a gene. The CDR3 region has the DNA TGCGCCAGCAGCGCCCCGGGACTAGCGCCTTACGAGCAGTACTTC. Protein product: CASSAPGLAPYEQYF.

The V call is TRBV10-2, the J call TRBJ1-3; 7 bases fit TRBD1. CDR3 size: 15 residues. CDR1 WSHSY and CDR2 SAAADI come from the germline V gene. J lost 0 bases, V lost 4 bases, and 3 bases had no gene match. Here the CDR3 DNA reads TGCGCCAGCAGTGGGAGGGACAGCTCTGGAAACACCATATATTTT. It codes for CASSGRDSSGNTIYF.